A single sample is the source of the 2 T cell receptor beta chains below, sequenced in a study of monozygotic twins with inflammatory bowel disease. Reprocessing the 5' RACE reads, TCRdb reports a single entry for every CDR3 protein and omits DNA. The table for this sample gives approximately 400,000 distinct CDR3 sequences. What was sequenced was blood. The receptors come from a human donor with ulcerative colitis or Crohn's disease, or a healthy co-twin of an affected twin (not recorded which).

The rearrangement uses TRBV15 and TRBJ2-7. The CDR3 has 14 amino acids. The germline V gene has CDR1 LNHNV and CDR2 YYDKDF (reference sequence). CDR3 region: CATSSQDLPYEQYF.

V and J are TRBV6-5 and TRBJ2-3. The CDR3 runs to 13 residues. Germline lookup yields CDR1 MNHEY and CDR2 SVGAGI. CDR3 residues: CASSFRIADTQYF.